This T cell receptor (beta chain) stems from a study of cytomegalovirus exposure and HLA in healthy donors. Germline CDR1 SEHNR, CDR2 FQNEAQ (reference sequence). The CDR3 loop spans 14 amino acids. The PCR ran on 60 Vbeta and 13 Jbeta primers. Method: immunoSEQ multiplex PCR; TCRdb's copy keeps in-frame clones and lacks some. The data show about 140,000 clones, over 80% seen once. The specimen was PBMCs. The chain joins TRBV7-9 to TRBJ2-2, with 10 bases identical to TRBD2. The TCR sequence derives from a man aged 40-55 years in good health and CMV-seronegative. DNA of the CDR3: TGTTCCGGAACTAGCGGGAAGAGCACCGGGGAGCTGTTTTTT. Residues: CSGTSGKSTGELFF.